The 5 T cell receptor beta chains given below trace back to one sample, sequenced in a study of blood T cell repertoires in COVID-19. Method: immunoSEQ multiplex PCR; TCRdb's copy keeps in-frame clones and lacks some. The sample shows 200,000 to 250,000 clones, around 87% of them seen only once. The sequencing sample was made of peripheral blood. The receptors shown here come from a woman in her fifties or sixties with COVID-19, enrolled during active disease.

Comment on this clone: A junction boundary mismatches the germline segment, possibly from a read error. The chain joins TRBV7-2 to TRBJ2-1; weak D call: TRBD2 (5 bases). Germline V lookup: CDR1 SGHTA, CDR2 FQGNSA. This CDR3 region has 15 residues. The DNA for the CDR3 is TGTGCCAGCAGCCTAGCATTTAGCTCCTACAATGAGCAGTTCTTC. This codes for CASSLAFSSYNEQFF.

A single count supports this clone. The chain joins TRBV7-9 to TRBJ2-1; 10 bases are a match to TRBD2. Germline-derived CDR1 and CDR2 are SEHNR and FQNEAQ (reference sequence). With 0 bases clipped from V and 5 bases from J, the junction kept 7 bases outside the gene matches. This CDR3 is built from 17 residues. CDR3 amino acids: CASSLAPLAGAHNEQFF. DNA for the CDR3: TGTGCCAGCAGCTTAGCGCCTCTAGCGGGGGCCCACAATGAGCAGTTCTTC.

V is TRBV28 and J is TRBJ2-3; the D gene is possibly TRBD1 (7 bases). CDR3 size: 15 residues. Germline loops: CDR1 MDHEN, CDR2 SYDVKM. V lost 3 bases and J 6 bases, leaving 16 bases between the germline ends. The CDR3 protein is CASSLEGAISDTQYF. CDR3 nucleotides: TGTGCCAGCAGTTTGGAGGGGGCGATATCTGATACGCAGTATTTT.

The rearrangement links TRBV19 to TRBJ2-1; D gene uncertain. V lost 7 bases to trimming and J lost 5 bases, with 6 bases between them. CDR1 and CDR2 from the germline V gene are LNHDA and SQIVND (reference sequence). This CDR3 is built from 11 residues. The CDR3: CASTRNNEQFF. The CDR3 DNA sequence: TGTGCCAGTACTAGGAACAATGAGCAGTTCTTC.

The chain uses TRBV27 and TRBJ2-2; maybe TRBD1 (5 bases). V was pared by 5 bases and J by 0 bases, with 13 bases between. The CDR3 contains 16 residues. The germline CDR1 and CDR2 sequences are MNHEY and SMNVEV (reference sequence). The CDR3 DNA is TGTGCCAGCAGTCCTACAAGACAGTCGAACACCGGGGAGCTGTTTTTT. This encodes CASSPTRQSNTGELFF.